This T cell receptor (beta chain) was retrieved from a study of CD8+CD57+ T cells in acquired aplastic anemia. Deletions cut 6 bases from V and 8 bases from J, with 19 bases between. Germline values: CDR1 SNHLY, CDR2 FYNNEI. This CDR3 spans 15 amino acids. In its sample, this clonotype was seen once. All patients picked for sequencing had shown, by flow cytometry, an expansion of CD8+CD57+ cells. None of the patients had been given any therapy when their blood was sampled. Template material for TCR beta VDJ and CDR3 profiling consisted of genomic DNA. TCRdb re-analysed the reads in MiXCR, keeping a single row per CDR3 protein. The sample has 310,000 or so distinct CDR3 sequences; roughly 61% are singletons.

The sample taken for sequencing was sorted CD4+, CD8+, or CD8+CD57+ T cells (not recorded which) from PBMCs. The V gene is TRBV2, the J gene TRBJ2-2; D perhaps matches TRBD2 (5 bases). This sequence originates from a human donor with aplastic anemia. CDR3 loop: CASRSNPGSAGELFF. In DNA, the CDR3 is TGTGCCAGCAGGTCAAATCCGGGGTCTGCTGGGGAGCTGTTTTTT.